A selection of T cell receptor beta chains follows, all from one sample in a study of regulatory T cells in long-lasting Graves disease. From the multiplex PCR reads, TCRdb called clonotypes with MiXCR, one entry per CDR3 protein. The sample yields hundreds of thousands of distinct CDR3 sequences, about 14% seen once. The input for sequencing was peripheral blood mononuclear cells (PBMCs), taken at new diagnosis, from a patient treated with antithyroid drugs. The receptor set was obtained from a female donor with Graves disease. Each CDR3 is given with its conserved first and last residue. Each record gives: J gene, clone size, V gene, D gene, CDR3 protein, CDR3 DNA. The D gene is left open where the match is weak. Clone size appears in some rows only: once, few, many, or a class for an expanded clone.

j_call: TRBJ1-5
clone_size: many
v_call: TRBV7-9
d_call: .
cdr3_aa: CASSWGAVDQPQHF
cdr3_nt: TGTGCCAGCAGCTGGGGGGCGGTAGATCAGCCCCAGCATTTT

j_call: TRBJ2-6
clone_size: .
v_call: TRBV6-9
d_call: .
cdr3_aa: CASSYSPSSPSGANVLTF
cdr3_nt: TGTGCCAGCAGTTACTCCCCCAGTAGCCCCTCTGGGGCCAACGTCCTGACTTTC

j_call: TRBJ1-6
clone_size: .
v_call: TRBV9
d_call: .
cdr3_aa: CASSVEQDNSPLHF
cdr3_nt: TGTGCCAGCAGCGTAGAACAGGATAATTCACCCCTCCACTTT

j_call: TRBJ2-3
clone_size: many
v_call: TRBV6-2/TRBV6-3
d_call: .
cdr3_aa: CASTTGDTSTDTQYF
cdr3_nt: TGTGCCAGCACCACTGGGGACACCAGCACAGATACGCAGTATTTT

j_call: TRBJ1-2
clone_size: .
v_call: TRBV29-1
d_call: TRBD1
cdr3_aa: CSVGTGGIQGYTF
cdr3_nt: TGCAGCGTTGGGACAGGGGGCATACAGGGCTACACCTTC

j_call: TRBJ2-1
clone_size: many
v_call: TRBV6-2/TRBV6-3
d_call: TRBD2
cdr3_aa: CASSEAEPGLAGWDEQFF
cdr3_nt: TGTGCCAGCAGTGAAGCGGAACCTGGACTAGCGGGGTGGGATGAGCAGTTCTTC

j_call: TRBJ2-3
clone_size: many
v_call: TRBV12-5
d_call: TRBD2
cdr3_aa: CASGPSFGGADTQYF
cdr3_nt: TGTGCTAGTGGTCCGTCCTTCGGGGGGGCAGATACGCAGTATTTT

j_call: TRBJ2-7
clone_size: few
v_call: TRBV27
d_call: .
cdr3_aa: CASSFDPPPSGTGTYEQYF
cdr3_nt: TGTGCCAGCAGTTTTGACCCGCCTCCTAGCGGGACAGGGACCTACGAGCAGTACTTC

j_call: TRBJ2-1
clone_size: many
v_call: TRBV3-1
d_call: TRBD2
cdr3_aa: CASSPGGGPSNEQFF
cdr3_nt: TGTGCCAGCAGTCCGGGGGGGGGGCCAAGCAATGAGCAGTTCTTC

j_call: TRBJ2-7
clone_size: many
v_call: TRBV14
d_call: TRBD2
cdr3_aa: CASSQVASGRQYEQYF
cdr3_nt: TGTGCCAGCAGCCAAGTGGCTAGCGGGAGACAATACGAGCAGTACTTC

j_call: TRBJ2-7
clone_size: few
v_call: TRBV19
d_call: TRBD2
cdr3_aa: CASSKGTSGNSYEQYF
cdr3_nt: TGTGCCAGTAGCAAAGGGACTAGCGGCAATTCCTACGAGCAGTACTTC

j_call: TRBJ2-7
clone_size: many
v_call: TRBV7-8
d_call: .
cdr3_aa: CASSFGQNYEQYF
cdr3_nt: TGTGCCAGCAGCTTCGGACAGAATTACGAGCAGTACTTC

j_call: TRBJ2-7
clone_size: many
v_call: TRBV5-1
d_call: .
cdr3_aa: CASSLGGPIKYF
cdr3_nt: TGCGCCAGCAGCTTGGGGGGCCCCATCAAGTACTTC

j_call: TRBJ1-1
clone_size: many
v_call: TRBV27
d_call: TRBD1
cdr3_aa: CASSLSIVGQGEAFF
cdr3_nt: TGTGCCAGCAGTTTATCGATCGTGGGACAGGGAGAGGCTTTCTTT

j_call: TRBJ2-3
clone_size: .
v_call: TRBV11-3
d_call: .
cdr3_aa: CASSYGTRGTDTQYF
cdr3_nt: TGTGCCAGCAGCTACGGGACCCGAGGCACAGATACGCAGTATTTT

j_call: TRBJ1-1
clone_size: many
v_call: TRBV14
d_call: .
cdr3_aa: CASSPPWNTEAFF
cdr3_nt: TGTGCCAGCAGTCCCCCATGGAACACTGAAGCTTTCTTT

j_call: TRBJ1-5
clone_size: many
v_call: TRBV28
d_call: TRBD1
cdr3_aa: CASRGQAYINQPQHF
cdr3_nt: TGTGCCAGCAGGGGACAGGCCTATATCAATCAGCCCCAGCATTTT

j_call: TRBJ1-2
clone_size: many
v_call: TRBV7-9
d_call: TRBD1
cdr3_aa: CASSLGQGLYGYTF
cdr3_nt: TGTGCCAGCAGCCTGGGACAGGGGCTCTATGGCTACACCTTC

j_call: TRBJ2-7
clone_size: .
v_call: TRBV6-2/TRBV6-3
d_call: .
cdr3_aa: CASSYSGGGAFYEQYF
cdr3_nt: TGTGCCAGCAGTTATTCAGGAGGGGGCGCGTTCTACGAGCAGTACTTC

j_call: TRBJ2-5
clone_size: many
v_call: TRBV11-2
d_call: TRBD1
cdr3_aa: CASSLGTGRLEGETQYF
cdr3_nt: TGTGCCAGCAGCCTAGGGACAGGGAGGCTGGAGGGGGAGACCCAGTACTTC

j_call: TRBJ2-7
clone_size: many
v_call: TRBV6-1
d_call: .
cdr3_aa: CASRGYGRYEQYF
cdr3_nt: TGTGCCAGCAGGGGATACGGACGCTACGAGCAGTACTTC

j_call: TRBJ2-1
clone_size: many
v_call: TRBV13
d_call: TRBD2
cdr3_aa: CASSLVRGGNNEQFF
cdr3_nt: TGTGCCAGCAGCTTAGTGCGGGGAGGGAACAATGAGCAGTTCTTC

j_call: TRBJ1-1
clone_size: many
v_call: TRBV4-1
d_call: .
cdr3_aa: CASSQDLKNTEAFF
cdr3_nt: TGCGCCAGCAGCCAAGATCTGAAGAACACTGAAGCTTTCTTT

j_call: TRBJ1-2
clone_size: many
v_call: TRBV6-1
d_call: .
cdr3_aa: CASSQQRPTTIYGYTF
cdr3_nt: TGTGCCAGCAGCCAACAGAGACCGACTACTATCTATGGCTACACCTTC

j_call: TRBJ1-5
clone_size: few
v_call: TRBV29-1
d_call: .
cdr3_aa: CSVAGITGQPQHF
cdr3_nt: TGCAGCGTCGCAGGAATTACAGGTCAGCCCCAGCATTTT

j_call: TRBJ1-6
clone_size: many
v_call: TRBV2
d_call: .
cdr3_aa: CASSEFRERSPLHF
cdr3_nt: TGTGCCAGCAGTGAATTTCGGGAAAGATCACCCCTCCACTTT

j_call: TRBJ1-2
clone_size: many
v_call: TRBV2
d_call: .
cdr3_aa: CASSDSGNYGYTF
cdr3_nt: TGTGCCAGCAGTGACAGCGGTAACTATGGCTACACCTTC

j_call: TRBJ1-6
clone_size: many
v_call: TRBV4-1
d_call: TRBD1
cdr3_aa: CASSHLGQGRYNSPLHF
cdr3_nt: TGCGCCAGCAGCCACCTAGGACAGGGGCGCTATAATTCACCCCTCCACTTT

j_call: TRBJ2-7
clone_size: few
v_call: TRBV4-3
d_call: TRBD1
cdr3_aa: CASSQDGTAPYEQYF
cdr3_nt: TGCGCCAGCAGCCAAGATGGGACAGCTCCCTACGAGCAGTACTTC

j_call: TRBJ1-4
clone_size: few
v_call: TRBV15
d_call: .
cdr3_aa: CATGGAPGRVEKLFF
cdr3_nt: TGTGCCACCGGCGGAGCGCCGGGGCGGGTTGAAAAACTGTTTTTT

j_call: TRBJ2-3
clone_size: few
v_call: TRBV29-1
d_call: TRBD1
cdr3_aa: CSVEYIGQGTDTQYF
cdr3_nt: TGCAGCGTTGAATACATCGGACAGGGAACAGATACGCAGTATTTT

j_call: TRBJ1-1
clone_size: few
v_call: TRBV30
d_call: .
cdr3_aa: CAWNEGPRDTEAFF
cdr3_nt: TGTGCCTGGAACGAGGGCCCCCGGGACACTGAAGCTTTCTTT

j_call: TRBJ2-5
clone_size: many
v_call: TRBV13
d_call: .
cdr3_aa: CASSFRGETQYF
cdr3_nt: TGTGCCAGCAGCTTCCGGGGAGAGACCCAGTACTTC

j_call: TRBJ2-7
clone_size: many
v_call: TRBV2
d_call: .
cdr3_aa: CASKGTENPYEQYF
cdr3_nt: TGTGCCAGCAAGGGAACAGAGAACCCCTACGAGCAGTACTTC

j_call: TRBJ2-3
clone_size: many
v_call: TRBV9
d_call: TRBD1
cdr3_aa: CASSVGGNTGGATDTQYF
cdr3_nt: TGTGCCAGCAGCGTAGGGGGAAACACAGGGGGCGCGACAGATACGCAGTATTTT

j_call: TRBJ2-1
clone_size: many
v_call: TRBV27
d_call: .
cdr3_aa: CASSYQGKGNEQFF
cdr3_nt: TGTGCCAGCAGTTATCAGGGGAAGGGCAATGAGCAGTTCTTC

j_call: TRBJ2-5
clone_size: many
v_call: TRBV12-3/TRBV12-4
d_call: .
cdr3_aa: CASRGEIFQETQYF
cdr3_nt: TGTGCCAGCAGGGGAGAGATTTTCCAAGAGACCCAGTACTTC

j_call: TRBJ2-5
clone_size: few
v_call: TRBV27
d_call: .
cdr3_aa: CASSSGAPATYQETQYF
cdr3_nt: TGTGCCAGCAGTTCGGGGGCCCCCGCGACATACCAAGAGACCCAGTACTTC

j_call: TRBJ2-5
clone_size: many
v_call: TRBV20-1
d_call: TRBD2
cdr3_aa: CSASPSGGLQETQYF
cdr3_nt: TGCAGTGCTAGCCCTAGCGGGGGCCTTCAAGAGACCCAGTACTTC

j_call: TRBJ1-2
clone_size: .
v_call: TRBV6-1
d_call: .
cdr3_aa: CASSPLSGWGNGYTF
cdr3_nt: TGTGCCAGCAGTCCTCTCTCGGGTTGGGGGAATGGCTACACCTTC

j_call: TRBJ1-5
clone_size: many
v_call: TRBV7-2
d_call: .
cdr3_aa: CASSFAGGVGNQPQHF
cdr3_nt: TGTGCCAGCAGCTTTGCCGGGGGGGTTGGCAATCAGCCCCAGCATTTT

j_call: TRBJ2-3
clone_size: few
v_call: TRBV15
d_call: TRBD1
cdr3_aa: CATSRGQGVSADTQYF
cdr3_nt: TGTGCCACCAGCAGGGGACAGGGTGTTTCCGCAGATACGCAGTATTTT

j_call: TRBJ1-1
clone_size: many
v_call: TRBV5-6
d_call: TRBD1
cdr3_aa: CASTVDRAENTEAFF
cdr3_nt: TGTGCCAGCACCGTAGACAGGGCCGAGAACACTGAAGCTTTCTTT

j_call: TRBJ2-5
clone_size: many
v_call: TRBV3-1
d_call: .
cdr3_aa: CASSPRRAGAQYF
cdr3_nt: .

j_call: TRBJ1-3
clone_size: many
v_call: TRBV3-1
d_call: .
cdr3_aa: CASSQGSSGNTIYF
cdr3_nt: TGTGCCAGCAGCCAAGGGAGCTCTGGAAACACCATATATTTT

j_call: TRBJ2-3
clone_size: .
v_call: TRBV20-1
d_call: TRBD2
cdr3_aa: CSGGLAGLPDTQYF
cdr3_nt: TGCAGCGGAGGACTAGCGGGCCTTCCAGATACGCAGTATTTT

j_call: TRBJ2-1
clone_size: .
v_call: TRBV19
d_call: TRBD1
cdr3_aa: CASSIRGLDNEQFF
cdr3_nt: TGTGCCAGTAGTATAAGGGGGCTCGACAATGAGCAGTTCTTC

j_call: TRBJ1-1
clone_size: many
v_call: TRBV9
d_call: .
cdr3_aa: CASSVGGAGVAFF
cdr3_nt: TGTGCCAGCAGCGTTGGGGGCGCAGGAGTGGCTTTCTTT

j_call: TRBJ2-1
clone_size: few
v_call: TRBV11-2
d_call: TRBD2
cdr3_aa: CASRREPGLAADNEQFF
cdr3_nt: TGTGCCAGCAGGCGGGAGCCGGGACTAGCGGCTGACAATGAGCAGTTCTTC